These T cell receptor beta chains were read from a single sample in a study of OX40 agonist ivuxolimab in advanced cancers. The assay was immunoSEQ multiplex PCR, and TCRdb's table has in-frame clones only and misses some. The sample consists of about 77,000 clones, approximately 92% of them appearing once. The source material was CD4+ or CD8+ T cells sorted from blood, sampled in a trial of the OX40 agonist ivuxolimab. All receptors come from an adult with an advanced solid tumor such as melanoma, head and neck, liver or kidney cancer. Each CDR3 is given with its conserved first and last residue. Fields, in order: V gene, clone size, D gene, J gene, CDR3 protein, CDR3 DNA. A D gene is named only where the DNA matches it firmly. Clone size is shown for a subset of rows, as once, few, many or a class of expanded clone.

>TRBV6-5|.|.|TRBJ1-1
CASSEWGATTEAFF
TGTGCCAGCAGTGAATGGGGGGCCACCACTGAAGCTTTCTTT
>TRBV11-2|.|.|TRBJ2-7
CASSLDRRAYEQYF
TGTGCCAGCAGCTTAGATCGGAGGGCCTACGAGCAGTACTTC
>TRBV9|.|TRBD1|TRBJ2-7
CASSQGQDPYEQYF
TGTGCCAGCAGTCAGGGACAGGACCCCTACGAGCAGTACTTC
>TRBV7-8|.|TRBD1|TRBJ1-1
CASSPTGGPNTEAFF
TGTGCCAGCAGCCCTACAGGGGGCCCCAACACTGAAGCTTTCTTT
>TRBV5-1|.|.|TRBJ2-3
CASSLVAGSTDTQYF
TGCGCCAGCAGCTTGGTGGCAGGAAGCACAGATACGCAGTATTTT
>TRBV4-1|.|.|TRBJ1-4
CASSQDQSLGGPDEKLFF
TGCGCCAGCAGCCAAGATCAGAGCCTCGGGGGGCCGGATGAAAAACTGTTTTTT
>TRBV5-1|.|TRBD2|TRBJ2-1
CASSLVSGGAGCIF
TGCGCCAGCAGCTTGGTTAGCGGGGGGGCTGGTTGTATCTTC
>TRBV19|.|.|TRBJ1-3
CASSPGGGYSGNTIYF
TGTGCCAGTAGTCCCGGTGGGGGTTACTCTGGAAACACCATATATTTT
>TRBV29-1|.|.|TRBJ1-2
CSVEGGAPNYGYTF
TGCAGCGTTGAAGGAGGAGCACCTAACTATGGCTACACCTTC
>TRBV7-9|.|TRBD1|TRBJ1-1
CASSLPRDSVMNTEAFF
TGTGCCAGCAGCTTACCAAGGGACAGCGTGATGAACACTGAAGCTTTCTTT
>TRBV27|.|TRBD2|TRBJ2-2
CASRTSGGTGELFF
TGTGCCAGCAGGACTAGCGGGGGTACCGGGGAGCTGTTTTTT
>TRBV11-3|.|.|TRBJ1-5
CASSSRGNQPQHF
TGTGCCAGCAGCTCGAGGGGGAACCAGCCCCAGCATTTT
>TRBV19|.|TRBD2|TRBJ2-7
CATRRGETAYEQYF
TGTGCCACGAGGCGGGGGGAGACCGCCTACGAGCAGTACTTC
>TRBV27|.|TRBD2|TRBJ2-7
CASSLKPPSASGEVRYEQYF
TGTGCCAGCAGTTTAAAGCCCCCTTCGGCTAGCGGGGAAGTTCGGTACGAGCAGTACTTC
>TRBV20-1|.|.|TRBJ1-4
CSALKVEKLFF
TGCAGTGCTCTAAAGGTTGAAAAACTGTTTTTT
>TRBV25-1|.|.|TRBJ1-4
CASRLGQRNEKLFF
TGTGCCAGCAGGCTTGGACAGAGGAATGAAAAACTGTTTTTT
>TRBV5-5|.|TRBD1|TRBJ2-6
CASSTGAGGGANVLTF
TGTGCCAGCAGTACAGGGGCTGGTGGTGGGGCCAACGTCCTGACTTTC
>TRBV7-3|.|.|TRBJ2-1
CASSLDIQNYNEQFF
TGTGCCAGCAGCCTGGACATACAGAACTACAATGAGCAGTTCTTC
>TRBV5-5|.|.|TRBJ1-1
CASSLVYRENTEAFF
TGTGCCAGCAGCTTGGTTTATAGGGAGAACACTGAAGCTTTCTTT
>TRBV27|once|.|TRBJ1-2
CASSSRSGGANYGYTF
TGTGCCAGCAGTTCGAGGTCGGGGGGCGCAAACTATGGCTACACCTTC
>TRBV6-5|.|.|TRBJ2-1
CASSYSHEQFF
TGTGCCAGCAGTTACTCCCATGAGCAGTTCTTC
>TRBV5-1|.|.|TRBJ2-3
CASNEGTSTDTQYF
TGCGCCAGCAACGAGGGGACCTCGACAGATACGCAGTATTTT
>TRBV18|once|.|TRBJ1-3
CASSPPQAGNTIYF
TGTGCCAGCTCACCACCCCAGGCTGGAAACACCATATATTTT
>TRBV7-2|.|.|TRBJ2-2
CASSIAGATGELFF
TGTGCCAGCAGCATAGCAGGGGCAACCGGGGAGCTGTTTTTT
>TRBV7-6|.|TRBD1|TRBJ2-5
CASSLETGGQTQYF
TGTGCCAGCAGCTTAGAGACAGGGGGACAGACCCAGTACTTC
>TRBV6-6|.|TRBD2|TRBJ2-2
CASSYGDYTDTGELFF
TGTGCCAGCAGTTACGGGGACTACACTGACACCGGGGAGCTGTTTTTT
>TRBV18|.|.|TRBJ1-1
CASSPLRQVNTEAFF
TGTGCCAGCTCACCACTACGACAGGTGAACACTGAAGCTTTCTTT
>TRBV28|.|.|TRBJ2-7
CASTTAGLSSYEQYF
TGTGCCAGCACCACAGCCGGGCTGAGCTCCTACGAGCAGTACTTC
>TRBV7-9|.|.|TRBJ2-5
CASSWGGKPRREETQYF
TGTGCCAGCAGCTGGGGCGGCAAACCACGCAGGGAAGAGACCCAGTACTTC
>TRBV7-3|.|TRBD1|TRBJ2-1
CASSIQGNEQFF
TGTGCCAGCAGCATACAGGGGAATGAGCAGTTCTTC
>TRBV4-3|.|.|TRBJ1-4
CASSQEPVSGSGNEKLFF
TGCGCCAGCAGCCAAGAACCCGTAAGCGGGTCGGGAAATGAAAAACTGTTTTTT